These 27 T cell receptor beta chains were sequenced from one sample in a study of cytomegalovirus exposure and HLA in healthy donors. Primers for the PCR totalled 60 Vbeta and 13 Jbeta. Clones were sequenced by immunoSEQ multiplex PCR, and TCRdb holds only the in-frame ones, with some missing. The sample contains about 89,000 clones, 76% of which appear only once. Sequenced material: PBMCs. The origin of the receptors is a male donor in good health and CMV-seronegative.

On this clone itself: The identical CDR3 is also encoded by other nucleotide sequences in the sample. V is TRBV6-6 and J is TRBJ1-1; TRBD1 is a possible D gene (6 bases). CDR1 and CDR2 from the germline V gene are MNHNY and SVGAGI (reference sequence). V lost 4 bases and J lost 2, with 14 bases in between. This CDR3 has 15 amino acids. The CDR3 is CASSLSGADNTEAFF. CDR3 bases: TGTGCCAGCAGTTTATCAGGGGCGGATAACACTGAAGCTTTCTTT.

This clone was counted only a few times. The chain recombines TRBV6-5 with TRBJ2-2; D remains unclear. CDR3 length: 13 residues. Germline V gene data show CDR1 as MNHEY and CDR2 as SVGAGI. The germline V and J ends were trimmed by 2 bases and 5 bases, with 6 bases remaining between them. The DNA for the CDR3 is TGTGCCAGCAGTTACGAGAGTACCGGGGAGCTGTTTTTT. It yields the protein CASSYESTGELFF.

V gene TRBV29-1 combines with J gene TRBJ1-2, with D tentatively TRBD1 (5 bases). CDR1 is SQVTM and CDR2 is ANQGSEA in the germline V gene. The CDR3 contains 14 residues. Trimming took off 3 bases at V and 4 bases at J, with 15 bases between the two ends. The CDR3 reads CSVDGGIMGYGYTF. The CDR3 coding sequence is TGCAGCGTTGACGGGGGGATAATGGGCTATGGCTACACCTTC.

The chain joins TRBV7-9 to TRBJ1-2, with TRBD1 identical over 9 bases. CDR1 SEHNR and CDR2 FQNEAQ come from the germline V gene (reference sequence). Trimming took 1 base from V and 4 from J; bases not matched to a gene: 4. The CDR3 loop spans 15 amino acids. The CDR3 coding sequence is TGTGCCAGCAGCTTAGTGGGGACAGGGACCTATGGCTACACCTTC. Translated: CASSLVGTGTYGYTF. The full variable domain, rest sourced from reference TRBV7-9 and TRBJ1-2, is DTGVSQNPRHKITKRGQNVTFRCDPISEHNRLYWYRQTLGQGPEFLTYFQNEAQLEKSRLLSDRFSAERPKGSFSTLEIQRTEQGDSAMYLCASSLVGTGTYGYTFGSGTRLTVV.

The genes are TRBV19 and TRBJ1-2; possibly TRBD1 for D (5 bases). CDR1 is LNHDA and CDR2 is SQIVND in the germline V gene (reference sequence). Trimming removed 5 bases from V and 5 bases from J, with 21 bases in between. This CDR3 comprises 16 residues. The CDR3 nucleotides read TGTGCCAGTAGTCCCGGTATTCAGACAGTCGTATATGGCTACACCTTC. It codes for CASSPGIQTVVYGYTF. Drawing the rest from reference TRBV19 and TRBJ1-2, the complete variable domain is DGGITQSPKYLFRKEGQNVTLSCEQNLNHDAMYWYRQDPGQGLRLIYYSQIVNDFQKGDIAEGYSVSREKKESFPLTVTSAQKNPTAFYLCASSPGIQTVVYGYTFGSGTRLTVV.

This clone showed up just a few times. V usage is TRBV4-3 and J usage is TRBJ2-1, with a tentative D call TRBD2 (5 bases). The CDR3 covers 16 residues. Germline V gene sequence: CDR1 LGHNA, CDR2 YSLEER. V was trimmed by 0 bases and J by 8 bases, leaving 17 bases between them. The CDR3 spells CASSQEGLEGSDEQFF. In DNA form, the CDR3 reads TGCGCCAGCAGCCAAGAAGGTTTAGAGGGATCGGATGAGCAGTTCTTC.

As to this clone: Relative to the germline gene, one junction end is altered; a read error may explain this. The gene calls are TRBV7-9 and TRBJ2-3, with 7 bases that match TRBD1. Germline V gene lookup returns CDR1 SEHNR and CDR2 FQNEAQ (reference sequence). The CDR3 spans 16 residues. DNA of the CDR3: TGTTCCAGCAGCTTATTCCAAGGGGGCAGCACAGATACGCAGTATTTT. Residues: CSSSLFQGGSTDTQYF.

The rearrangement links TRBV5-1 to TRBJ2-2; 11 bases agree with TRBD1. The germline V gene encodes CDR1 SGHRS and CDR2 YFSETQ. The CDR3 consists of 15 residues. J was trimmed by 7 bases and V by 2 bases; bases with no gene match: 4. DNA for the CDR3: TGCGCCAGCAGCTTTACGGACAGGGGGCTCGGGGAGCTGTTTTTT. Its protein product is CASSFTDRGLGELFF.

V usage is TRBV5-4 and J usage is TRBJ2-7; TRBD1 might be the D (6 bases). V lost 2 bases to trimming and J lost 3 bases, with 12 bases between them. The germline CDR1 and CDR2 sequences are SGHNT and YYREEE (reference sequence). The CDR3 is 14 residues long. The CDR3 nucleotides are TGTGCCAGCAGCTTTCCCGGACAGATCTACGAGCAGTACTTC. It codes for CASSFPGQIYEQYF.

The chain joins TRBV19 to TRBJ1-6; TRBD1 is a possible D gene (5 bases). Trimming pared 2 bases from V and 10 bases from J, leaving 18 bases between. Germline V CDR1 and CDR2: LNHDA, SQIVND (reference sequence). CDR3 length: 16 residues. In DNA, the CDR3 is TGTGCCAGTAGTATAAGGGACCCAGGGAGGGAATCACCCCTCCACTTT. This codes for CASSIRDPGRESPLHF.

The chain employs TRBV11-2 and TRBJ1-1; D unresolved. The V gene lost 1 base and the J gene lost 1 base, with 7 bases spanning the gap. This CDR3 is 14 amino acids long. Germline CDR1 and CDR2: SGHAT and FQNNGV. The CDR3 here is CASSLVGPNTEAFF. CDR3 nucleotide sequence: TGTGCCAGCAGCTTAGTTGGCCCGAACACTGAAGCTTTCTTT.

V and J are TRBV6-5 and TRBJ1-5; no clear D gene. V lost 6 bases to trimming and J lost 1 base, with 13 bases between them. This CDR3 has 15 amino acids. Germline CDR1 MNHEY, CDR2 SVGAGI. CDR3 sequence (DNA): TGTGCCAGCAGGCCCGAGTACTTCAGCAATCAGCCCCAGCATTTT. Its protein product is CASRPEYFSNQPQHF.

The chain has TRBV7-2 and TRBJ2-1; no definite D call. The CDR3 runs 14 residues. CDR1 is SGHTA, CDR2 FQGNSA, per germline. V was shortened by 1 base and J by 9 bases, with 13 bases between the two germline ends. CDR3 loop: CASSLGLSVSEQFF. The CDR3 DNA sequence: TGTGCCAGCAGCTTAGGACTTTCCGTTTCTGAGCAGTTCTTC.

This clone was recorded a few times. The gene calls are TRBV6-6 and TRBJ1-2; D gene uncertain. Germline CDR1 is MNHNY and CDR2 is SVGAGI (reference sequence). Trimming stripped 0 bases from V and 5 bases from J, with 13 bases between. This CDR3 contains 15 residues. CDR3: CASSYSFHSPYGYTF. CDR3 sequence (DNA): TGTGCCAGCAGTTACTCATTCCACTCTCCTTATGGCTACACCTTC.

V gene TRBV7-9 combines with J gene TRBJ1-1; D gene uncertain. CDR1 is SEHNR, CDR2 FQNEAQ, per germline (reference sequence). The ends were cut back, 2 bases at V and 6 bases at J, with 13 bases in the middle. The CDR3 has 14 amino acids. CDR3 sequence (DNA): TGTGCCAGCAGCTTACTGATTCGGGATTCTGAAGCTTTCTTT. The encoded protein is CASSLLIRDSEAFF. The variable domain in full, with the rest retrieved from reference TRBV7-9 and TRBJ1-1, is DTGVSQNPRHKITKRGQNVTFRCDPISEHNRLYWYRQTLGQGPEFLTYFQNEAQLEKSRLLSDRFSAERPKGSFSTLEIQRTEQGDSAMYLCASSLLIRDSEAFFGQGTRLTVV.

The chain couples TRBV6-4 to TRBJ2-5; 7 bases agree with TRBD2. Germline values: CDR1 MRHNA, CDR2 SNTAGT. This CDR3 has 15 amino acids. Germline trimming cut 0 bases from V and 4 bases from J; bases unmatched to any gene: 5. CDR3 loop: CASSDSNGEGETQYF. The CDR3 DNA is TGTGCCAGCAGTGACTCGAATGGGGAGGGAGAGACCCAGTACTTC.

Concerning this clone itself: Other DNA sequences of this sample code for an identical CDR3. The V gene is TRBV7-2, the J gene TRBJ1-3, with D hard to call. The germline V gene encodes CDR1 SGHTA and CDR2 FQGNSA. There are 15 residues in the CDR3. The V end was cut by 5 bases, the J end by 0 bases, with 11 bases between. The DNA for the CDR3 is TGTGCCAGCAGCCCCACCGGAGGCTCTGGAAACACCATATATTTT. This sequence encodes CASSPTGGSGNTIYF.

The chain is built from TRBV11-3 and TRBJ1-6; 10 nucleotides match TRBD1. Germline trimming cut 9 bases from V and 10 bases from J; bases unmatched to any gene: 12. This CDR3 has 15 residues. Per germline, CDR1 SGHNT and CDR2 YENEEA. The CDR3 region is CARYSPGQGKSPLHF. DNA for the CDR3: TGTGCCAGATACTCACCGGGACAGGGGAAATCACCCCTCCACTTT.

In nucleotides, the CDR3 is TGTGCCAGCAGCGTATCTCAGGACAACTCCTACAATGAGCAGTTCTTC. Translating it yields CASSVSQDNSYNEQFF. V usage is TRBV9 and J usage is TRBJ2-1; a possible D gene is TRBD1 (5 bases). V lost 1 base, J lost 0 bases, and 11 bases lay in between. CDR3 length: 16 residues. Germline CDR1 is SGDLS and CDR2 is YYNGEE. Based on the CDR3 plus reference TRBV9 and TRBJ2-1, the full variable domain is DSGVTQTPKHLITATGQRVTLRCSPRSGDLSVYWYQQSLDQGLQFLIQYYNGEERAKGNILERFSAQQFPDLHSELNLSSLELGDSALYFCASSVSQDNSYNEQFFGPGTRLTVL.

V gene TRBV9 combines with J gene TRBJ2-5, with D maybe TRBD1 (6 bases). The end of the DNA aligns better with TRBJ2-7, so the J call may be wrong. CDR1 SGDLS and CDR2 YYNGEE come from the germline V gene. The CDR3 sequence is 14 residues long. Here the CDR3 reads CASSPRTASYEQYF. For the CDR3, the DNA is TGTGCCAGCAGCCCCAGGACAGCCTCCTACGAGCAGTACTTC.

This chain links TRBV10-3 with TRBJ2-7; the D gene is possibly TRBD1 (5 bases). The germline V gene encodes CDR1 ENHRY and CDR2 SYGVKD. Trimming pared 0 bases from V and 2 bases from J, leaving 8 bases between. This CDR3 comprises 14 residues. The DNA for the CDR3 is TGTGCCATCAGTGAGTCGCAGGGTCCCTACGAGCAGTACTTC. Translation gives CAISESQGPYEQYF.

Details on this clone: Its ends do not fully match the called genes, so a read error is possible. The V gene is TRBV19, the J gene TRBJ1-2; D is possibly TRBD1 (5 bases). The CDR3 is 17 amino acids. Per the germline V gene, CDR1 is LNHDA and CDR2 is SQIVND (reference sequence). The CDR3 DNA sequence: TGTGCCAGTAGTATCTCCTGGGGCCACCTTGTACCATATGACTACACCTTC. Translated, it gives CASSISWGHLVPYDYTF.

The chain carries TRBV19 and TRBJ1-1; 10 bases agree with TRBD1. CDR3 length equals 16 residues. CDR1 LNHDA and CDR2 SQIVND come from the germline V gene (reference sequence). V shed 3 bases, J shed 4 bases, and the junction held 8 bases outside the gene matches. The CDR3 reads CASSMTGGTIGTEAFF. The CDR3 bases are TGTGCCAGTAGTATGACAGGGGGCACAATTGGCACTGAAGCTTTCTTT.

The CDR3 reads CASSPLGQGSYEQYF. The CDR3 DNA sequence: TGTGCCAGCAGTCCTCTCGGACAGGGAAGCTACGAGCAGTACTTC. This rearrangement joins TRBV28 to TRBJ2-7, with TRBD1 matching 8 bases. Per the germline V gene, CDR1 is MDHEN and CDR2 is SYDVKM. The junction had 9 bases not matched to a gene; V was cut back by 5 bases and J by 3 bases. The CDR3 is 15 residues long.

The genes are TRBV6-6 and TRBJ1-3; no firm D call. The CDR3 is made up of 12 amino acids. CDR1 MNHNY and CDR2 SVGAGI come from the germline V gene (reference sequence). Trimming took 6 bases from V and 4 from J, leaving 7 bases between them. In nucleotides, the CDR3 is TGTGCCAGCAGCCCCAGAGGAAACACCATATATTTT. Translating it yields CASSPRGNTIYF.

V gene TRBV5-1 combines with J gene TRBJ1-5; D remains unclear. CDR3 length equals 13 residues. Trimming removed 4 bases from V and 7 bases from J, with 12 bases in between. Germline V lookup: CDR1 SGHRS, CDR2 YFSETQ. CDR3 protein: CASSVSLQQPQHF. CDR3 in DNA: TGCGCCAGCAGCGTTAGTTTGCAACAGCCCCAGCATTTT.

For the CDR3, the DNA is TGTGCCAGCGGAACAGGCCGCACAGATACGCAGTATTTT. It codes for CASGTGRTDTQYF. This chain links TRBV2 with TRBJ2-3; D is perhaps TRBD1 (5 bases). Looked up from germline, CDR1 is SNHLY and CDR2 is FYNNEI. Trimming left V 8 bases short and J 1 base short, with 10 bases between. The CDR3 contains 13 residues.